The 4 T cell receptor beta chains in this list originate from one sample, sequenced in a study of response to subunit inactivated influenza vaccine. TCRdb redid the calling of the RT-PCR reads with MiXCR, one entry per CDR3 protein. The table lists about 700,000 distinct CDR3 sequences, roughly 14% of them singletons. Specimen: PBMCs from blood, collected 12 days after vaccination. These receptors were collected from a man aged 45 to 65 who received an inactivated influenza vaccine.

This clonotype showed up just a few times. The chain couples TRBV5-5 to TRBJ1-3, with TRBD1 matching over 8 bases. The CDR3 loop spans 15 amino acids. The V segment lost 7 bases and the J segment 0 bases; nucleotides outside the gene matches: 6. Germline CDR1 reads SGHKS; CDR2 reads YYEKEE (reference sequence). CDR3 sequence: CASRTGQSSGNTIYF. The CDR3 nucleotides read TGTGCCAGCCGGACAGGGCAAAGCTCTGGAAACACCATATATTTT.

V gene TRBV20-1 combines with J gene TRBJ2-1; D perhaps matches TRBD2 (5 bases). Germline V CDR1 and CDR2: DFQATT, SNEGSKA (reference sequence). The CDR3 runs 15 residues. V lost 6 bases and J lost 6, with 21 bases in between. CDR3 DNA: TGCAGTGCCCGGCCCCCCCTAGCCCGGTCCAATGAGCAGTTCTTC. It yields the protein CSARPPLARSNEQFF.

The CDR3 DNA follows: TGCGCCAGCAGCCAAGAAGCATCCCCTCCATCCTACGAGCAGTACTTC. It specifies CASSQEASPPSYEQYF. The V call is TRBV4-1, the J call TRBJ2-7; D unclear. Trimming left V 0 bases short and J 1 base short, with 13 bases between. This CDR3 contains 16 residues. The germline CDR1 and CDR2 sequences are MGHRA and YSYEKL.

This clonotype was counted a few times. The chain joins TRBV20-1 to TRBJ2-1; D is undetermined. CDR3 length equals 15 residues. Per the germline V gene, CDR1 is DFQATT and CDR2 is SNEGSKA (reference sequence). Trimming stripped 3 bases from V and 5 bases from J, with 17 bases between. CDR3 in amino acids: CSASGLERVHNEQFF. The DNA of the CDR3 is TGCAGTGCTAGTGGGCTTGAGAGAGTCCACAATGAGCAGTTCTTC.